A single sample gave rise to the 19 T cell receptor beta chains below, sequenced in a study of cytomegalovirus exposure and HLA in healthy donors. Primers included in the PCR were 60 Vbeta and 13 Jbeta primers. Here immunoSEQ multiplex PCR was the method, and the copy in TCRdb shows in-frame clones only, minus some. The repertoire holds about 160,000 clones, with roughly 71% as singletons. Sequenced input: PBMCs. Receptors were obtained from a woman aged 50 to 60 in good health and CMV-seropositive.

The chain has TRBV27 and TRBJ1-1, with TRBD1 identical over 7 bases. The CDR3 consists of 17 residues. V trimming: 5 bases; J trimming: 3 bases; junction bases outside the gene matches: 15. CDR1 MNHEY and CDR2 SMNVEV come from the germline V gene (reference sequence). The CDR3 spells CASSTDRESGFYTEAFF. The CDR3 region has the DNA TGTGCCAGCAGTACAGACAGGGAGTCCGGGTTTTACACTGAAGCTTTCTTT.

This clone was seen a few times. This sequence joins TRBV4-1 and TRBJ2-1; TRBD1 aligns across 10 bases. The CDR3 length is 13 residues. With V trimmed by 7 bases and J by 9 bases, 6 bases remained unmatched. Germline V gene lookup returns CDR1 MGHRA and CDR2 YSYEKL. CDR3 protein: CASKLTGGPEQFF. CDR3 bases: TGCGCCAGCAAACTGACAGGGGGCCCTGAGCAGTTCTTC.

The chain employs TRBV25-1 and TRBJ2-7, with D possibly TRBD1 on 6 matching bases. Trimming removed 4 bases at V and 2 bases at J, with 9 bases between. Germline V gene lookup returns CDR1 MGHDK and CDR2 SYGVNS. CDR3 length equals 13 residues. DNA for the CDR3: TGTGCCAGCAGTGGGGGACAAACCTACGAGCAGTACTTC. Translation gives CASSGGQTYEQYF.

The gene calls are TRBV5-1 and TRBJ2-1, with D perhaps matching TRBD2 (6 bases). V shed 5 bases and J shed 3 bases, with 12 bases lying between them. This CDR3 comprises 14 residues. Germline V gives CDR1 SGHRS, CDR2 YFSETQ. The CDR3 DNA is TGCGCCAGCAGTGGGACTGGGAACTACAATGAGCAGTTCTTC. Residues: CASSGTGNYNEQFF. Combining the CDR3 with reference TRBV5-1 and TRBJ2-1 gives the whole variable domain KAGVTQTPRYLIKTRGQQVTLSCSPISGHRSVSWYQQTPGQGLQFLFEYFSETQRNKGNFPGRFSGRQFSNSRSEMNVSTLELGDSALYLCASSGTGNYNEQFFGPGTRLTVL.

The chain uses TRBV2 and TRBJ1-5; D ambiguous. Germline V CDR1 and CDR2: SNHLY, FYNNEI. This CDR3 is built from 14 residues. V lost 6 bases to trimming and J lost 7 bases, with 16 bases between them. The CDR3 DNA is TGTGCCAGCAGCCCACTGAGTACTAGGCAGCCCCAGCATTTT. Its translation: CASSPLSTRQPQHF.

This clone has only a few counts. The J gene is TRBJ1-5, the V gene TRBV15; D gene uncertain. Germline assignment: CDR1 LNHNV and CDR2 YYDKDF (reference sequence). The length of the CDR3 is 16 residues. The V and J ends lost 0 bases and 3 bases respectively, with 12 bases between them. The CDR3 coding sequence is TGTGCCACCAGCAGAGATGTGCAGGTTAACAATCAGCCCCAGCATTTT. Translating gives CATSRDVQVNNQPQHF.

CDR3 in amino acids: CASSLGDSQETQYF. CDR3 DNA: TGTGCCAGCAGCTTGGGGGACTCACAAGAGACCCAGTACTTC. The chain uses TRBV5-4 and TRBJ2-5; D is possibly TRBD2 (6 bases). V dropped 0 bases and J dropped 2 bases, with 8 bases sitting between them. CDR1 and CDR2 from the germline V gene are SGHNT and YYREEE (reference sequence). The CDR3 extends over 14 amino acids.

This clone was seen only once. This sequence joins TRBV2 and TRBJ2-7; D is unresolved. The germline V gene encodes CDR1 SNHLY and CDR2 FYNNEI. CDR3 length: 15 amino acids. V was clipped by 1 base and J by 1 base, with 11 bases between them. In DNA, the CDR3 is TGTGCCAGCAGTGAAGTTGGGCAGGCATCCTACGAGCAGTACTTC. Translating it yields CASSEVGQASYEQYF.

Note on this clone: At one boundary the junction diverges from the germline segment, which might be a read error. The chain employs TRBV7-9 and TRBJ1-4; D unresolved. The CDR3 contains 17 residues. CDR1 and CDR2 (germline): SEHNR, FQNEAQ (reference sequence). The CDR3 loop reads CASSGGQQDATSEKLFF. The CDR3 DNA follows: TGTGCCAGCAGCGGAGGGCAGCAAGATGCAACTAGTGAAAAACTGTTTTTT.

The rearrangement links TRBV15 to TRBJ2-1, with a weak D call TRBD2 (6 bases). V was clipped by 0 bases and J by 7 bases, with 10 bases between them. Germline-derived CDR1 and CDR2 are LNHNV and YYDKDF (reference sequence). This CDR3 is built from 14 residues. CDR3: CATSRDWGGNEQFF. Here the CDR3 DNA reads TGTGCCACCAGCAGAGATTGGGGAGGTAATGAGCAGTTCTTC.

Written as DNA, the CDR3 is TGTGCCAGTAAAAGGGGCCCTACCCCCCTCTATGGCTACACCTTC. Its translation is CASKRGPTPLYGYTF. The chain has TRBV19 and TRBJ1-2, with D tentatively TRBD1 (5 bases). Per germline, CDR1 LNHDA and CDR2 SQIVND (reference sequence). The length of the CDR3 is 15 residues. Trimming shortened V by 7 bases and J by 4 bases, and 19 bases separated the two germline ends.

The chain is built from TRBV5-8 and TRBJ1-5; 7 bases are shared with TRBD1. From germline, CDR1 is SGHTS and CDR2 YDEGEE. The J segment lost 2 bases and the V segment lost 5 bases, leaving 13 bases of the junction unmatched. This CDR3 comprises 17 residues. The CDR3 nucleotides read TGTGCCAGCAGGAAAGACAGGGCGGCGGATCGCAATCAGCCCCAGCATTTT. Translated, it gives CASRKDRAADRNQPQHF.

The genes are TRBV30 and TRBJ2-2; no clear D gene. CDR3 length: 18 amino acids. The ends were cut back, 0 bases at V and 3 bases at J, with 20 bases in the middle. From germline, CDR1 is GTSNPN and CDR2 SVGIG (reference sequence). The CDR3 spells CAWSVSSPGAKYTGELFF. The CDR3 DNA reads TGTGCCTGGAGTGTATCGAGCCCAGGCGCGAAGTACACCGGGGAGCTGTTTTTT.

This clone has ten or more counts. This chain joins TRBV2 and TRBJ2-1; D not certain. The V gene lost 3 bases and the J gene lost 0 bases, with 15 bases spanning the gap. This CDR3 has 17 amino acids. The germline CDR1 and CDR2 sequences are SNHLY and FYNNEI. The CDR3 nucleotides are TGTGCCAGCAGTGAGCAAAGAGGTGTCCGCTCCTACAATGAGCAGTTCTTC. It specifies CASSEQRGVRSYNEQFF.

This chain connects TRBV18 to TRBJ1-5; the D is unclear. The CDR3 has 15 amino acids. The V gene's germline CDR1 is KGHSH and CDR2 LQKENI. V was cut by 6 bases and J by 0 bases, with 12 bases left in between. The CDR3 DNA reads TGTGCCAGCTCCGACGGCCAGGCTAGCAATCAGCCCCAGCATTTT. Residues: CASSDGQASNQPQHF.

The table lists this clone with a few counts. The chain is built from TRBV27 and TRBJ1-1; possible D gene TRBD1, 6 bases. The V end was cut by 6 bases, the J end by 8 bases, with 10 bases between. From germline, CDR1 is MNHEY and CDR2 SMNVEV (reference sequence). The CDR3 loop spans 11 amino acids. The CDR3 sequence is CASSRGQEAFF. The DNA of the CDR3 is TGTGCCAGCAGCCGAGGACAGGAAGCTTTCTTT.

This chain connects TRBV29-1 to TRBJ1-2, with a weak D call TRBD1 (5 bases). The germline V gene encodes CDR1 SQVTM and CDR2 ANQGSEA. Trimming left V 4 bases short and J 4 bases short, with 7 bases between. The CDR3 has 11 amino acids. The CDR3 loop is CSVGGGYGYTF. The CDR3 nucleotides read TGCAGCGTTGGGGGGGGCTATGGCTACACCTTC. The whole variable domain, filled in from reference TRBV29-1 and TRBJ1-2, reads SAVISQKPSRDICQRGTSLTIQCQVDSQVTMMFWYRQQPGQSLTLIATANQGSEATYESGFVIDKFPISRPNLTFSTLTVSNMSPEDSSIYLCSVGGGYGYTFGSGTRLTVV.

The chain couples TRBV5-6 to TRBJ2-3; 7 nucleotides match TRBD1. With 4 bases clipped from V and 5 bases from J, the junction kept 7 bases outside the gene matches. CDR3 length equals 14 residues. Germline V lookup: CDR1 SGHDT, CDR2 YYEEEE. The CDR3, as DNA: TGTGCCAGCAGCGTAGGGACAGCCGGAGATACGCAGTATTTT. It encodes CASSVGTAGDTQYF.

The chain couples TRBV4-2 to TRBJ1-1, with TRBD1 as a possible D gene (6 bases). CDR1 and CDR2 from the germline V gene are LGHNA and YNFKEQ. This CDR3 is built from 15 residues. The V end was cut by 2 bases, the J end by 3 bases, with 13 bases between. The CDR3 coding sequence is TGTGCCAGCAGCCAATTGGGGCAGGGGCACACTGAAGCTTTCTTT. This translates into CASSQLGQGHTEAFF.